This T cell receptor (beta chain) was observed in a study of T cell responses to AZD1222 COVID-19 vaccine. Here immunoSEQ multiplex PCR was the method, and the copy in TCRdb shows in-frame clones only, minus some. This table holds over 100,000 clones, about nine tenths found once. Germline assignment: CDR1 SGHRS and CDR2 YFSETQ. The CDR3 is made up of 14 amino acids. V shed 2 bases and J shed 6 bases, with 15 bases lying between them. The sample was peripheral blood, taken on day 0 of AZD1222 vaccination. V gene TRBV5-1 combines with J gene TRBJ2-7; a possible D gene is TRBD1 (5 bases). The sequence was collected from an adult in good health. CDR3 sequence reads: CASSFSADTREQYF. CDR3 in DNA: TGCGCCAGCAGCTTCTCTGCGGACACTCGCGAGCAGTACTTC.